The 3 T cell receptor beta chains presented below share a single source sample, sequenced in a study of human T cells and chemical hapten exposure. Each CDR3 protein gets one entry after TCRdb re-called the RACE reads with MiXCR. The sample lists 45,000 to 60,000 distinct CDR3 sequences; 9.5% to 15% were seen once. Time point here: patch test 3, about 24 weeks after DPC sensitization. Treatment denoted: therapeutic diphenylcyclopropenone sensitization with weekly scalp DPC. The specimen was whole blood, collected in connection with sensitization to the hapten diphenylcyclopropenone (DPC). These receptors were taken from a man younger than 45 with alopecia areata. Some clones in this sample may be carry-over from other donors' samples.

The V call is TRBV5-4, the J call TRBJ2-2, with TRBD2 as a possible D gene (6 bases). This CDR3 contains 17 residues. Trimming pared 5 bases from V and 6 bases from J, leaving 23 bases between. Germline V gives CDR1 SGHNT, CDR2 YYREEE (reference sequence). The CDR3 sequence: CASSSPSRRGIAGELFF. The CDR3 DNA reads TGTGCCAGCAGTTCGCCTAGTAGACGGGGGATCGCCGGGGAGCTGTTTTTT.

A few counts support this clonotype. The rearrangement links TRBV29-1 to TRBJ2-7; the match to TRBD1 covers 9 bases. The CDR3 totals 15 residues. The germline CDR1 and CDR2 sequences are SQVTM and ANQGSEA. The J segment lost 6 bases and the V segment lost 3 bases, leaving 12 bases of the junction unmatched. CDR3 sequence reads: CSVDTGTGRSGEQYF. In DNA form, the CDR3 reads TGCAGCGTTGATACCGGGACAGGGAGGTCGGGCGAGCAGTACTTC.

In nucleotides, the CDR3 is TGTGCCAGCAGTCTACAGGGGGCGAGCACAGATACGCAGTATTTT. This sequence encodes CASSLQGASTDTQYF. The chain has TRBV6-5 and TRBJ2-3; TRBD1 agrees at 9 bases. V lost 5 bases and J lost 0; bases outside the gene matches: 3. In germline, CDR1 is MNHEY, CDR2 SVGAGI. This CDR3 comprises 15 residues.